This TCR beta chain was recovered during a study of CD8 T cells in ankylosing spondylitis. This CDR3 spans 14 amino acids. Germline loops: CDR1 SGHRS, CDR2 YFSETQ. The V gene lost 4 bases and the J gene lost 5 bases, with 13 bases spanning the gap. Broader study findings: Ankylosing spondylitis blood seemed to carry a telltale TCR beta motif made of eight highly homologous variants.

Library preparation for TCR beta used quantitative 5'-RACE with molecular barcodes. TCRdb processed the 5' RACE reads anew with MiXCR; each CDR3 protein has one entry. The sample shows approximately 260,000 distinct CDR3 sequences, 8% to 9.5% of them seen only once. Comment on this clonotype: Its antigen is undetermined.

The receptor comes from a male donor with ankylosing spondylitis or in good health (not recorded which). Sequencing used blood, either unsorted or a sorted T cell fraction (not recorded which). This chain joins TRBV5-1 and TRBJ2-1; D perhaps matches TRBD1 (5 bases). CDR3 DNA: TGCGCCAGCAGCCAAGGACAAAGCAACAATGAGCAGTTCTTC. The encoded protein is CASSQGQSNNEQFF.